These 3 T cell receptor beta chains were sequenced from one sample in a study of cytomegalovirus exposure and HLA in healthy donors. Generated by immunoSEQ multiplex PCR, the TCRdb table keeps only in-frame clones and is missing some. Here the sample spans 200,000 to 250,000 clones, about 86% being singletons. Material: PBMCs. Receptors originate from a man aged 18 to 29 in good health and CMV-seronegative.

The chain recombines TRBV11-2 with TRBJ1-4; D is unresolved. The V end lost 5 bases, the J end lost 0 bases, and 10 bases lay between the germline ends. Germline lookup yields CDR1 SGHAT and CDR2 FQNNGV. The CDR3 covers 15 residues. This chain's CDR3 is CASSPPGATNEKLFF. The CDR3 bases are TGTGCCAGCAGCCCTCCGGGAGCAACTAATGAAAAACTGTTTTTT.

CDR3 sequence (DNA): TGTGCCAGCAGTTACGACAGGGATACGAACACCGGGGAGCTGTTTTTT. It encodes CASSYDRDTNTGELFF. The chain links TRBV6-5 to TRBJ2-2; 7 bases agree with TRBD1. V lost 2 bases and J lost 0; bases outside the gene matches: 3. The germline V gene has CDR1 MNHEY and CDR2 SVGAGI. The CDR3 spans 16 residues.

The chain has TRBV9 and TRBJ2-3, with TRBD2 matching over 8 bases. This CDR3 comprises 18 residues. Germline CDR1 reads SGDLS; CDR2 reads YYNGEE. Trimming took 0 bases from V and 6 from J; bases not matched to a gene: 15. The CDR3 is CASSVGFLGLEGRDTQYF. The CDR3 DNA reads as TGTGCCAGCAGCGTAGGCTTTTTGGGACTAGAGGGGAGGGATACGCAGTATTTT.